The clone carrying this T cell receptor (beta chain) came up a few times. This sample was taken from a study of blood T cell repertoires in COVID-19. Turning to the study itself: Both acute and convalescent COVID-19 samples were obtained from the United States, Italy and Spain. From T cells, B-cell-depleted T cells, or PBMCs came the material, which was cDNA or gDNA.

Authors' data handling: Using reference gene primer amplification, nucleated cell counts were estimated. Measured with immunoSEQ multiplex PCR; TCRdb has only the in-frame clones, and not every one. That table is the source of V, J and clone size, and D and trimming were worked out from the DNA. The sample has a few hundred thousand clones; roughly 85% are singletons. The receptor's source is a woman under 30 with acute or convalescent COVID-19. The sequenced material came from peripheral blood.

The CDR3 nucleotides are TGTGCCAGCAGTTTTACCCCGGGACAGGGGACGATGCAGCCCCAGCATTTT. This encodes CASSFTPGQGTMQPQHF. The chain employs TRBV6-2 or TRBV6-3 and TRBJ1-5, with 10 bases identical to TRBD1. CDR3 size: 17 residues. Germline V lookup: CDR1 MNHEY, CDR2 SVGEGT. J lost 7 bases, V lost 4 bases, and 13 bases had no gene match.